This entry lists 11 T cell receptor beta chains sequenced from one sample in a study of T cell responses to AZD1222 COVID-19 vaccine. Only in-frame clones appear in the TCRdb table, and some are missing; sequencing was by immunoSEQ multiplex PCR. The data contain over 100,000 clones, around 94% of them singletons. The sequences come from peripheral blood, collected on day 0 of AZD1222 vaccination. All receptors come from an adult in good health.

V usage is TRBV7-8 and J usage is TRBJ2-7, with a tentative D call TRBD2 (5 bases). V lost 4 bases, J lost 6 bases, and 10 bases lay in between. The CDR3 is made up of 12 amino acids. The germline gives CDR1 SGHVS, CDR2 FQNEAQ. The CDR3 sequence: CASSSPRGEQYF. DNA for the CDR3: TGTGCCAGCAGCTCCCCCCGGGGCGAGCAGTACTTC.

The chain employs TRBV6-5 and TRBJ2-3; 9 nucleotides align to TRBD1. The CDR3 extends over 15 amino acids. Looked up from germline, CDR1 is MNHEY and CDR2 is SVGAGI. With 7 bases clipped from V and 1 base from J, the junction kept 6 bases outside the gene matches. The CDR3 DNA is TGTGCCAGCACCCAGGACAGGGGTCGCACAGATACGCAGTATTTT. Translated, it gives CASTQDRGRTDTQYF.

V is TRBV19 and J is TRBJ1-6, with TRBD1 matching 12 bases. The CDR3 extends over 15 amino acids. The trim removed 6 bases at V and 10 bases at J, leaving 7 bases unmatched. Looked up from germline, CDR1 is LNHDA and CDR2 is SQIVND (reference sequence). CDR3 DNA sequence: TGTGCCAGTAGCCGGGACAGGGGGCGAAAGTCACCCCTCCACTTT. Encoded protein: CASSRDRGRKSPLHF.

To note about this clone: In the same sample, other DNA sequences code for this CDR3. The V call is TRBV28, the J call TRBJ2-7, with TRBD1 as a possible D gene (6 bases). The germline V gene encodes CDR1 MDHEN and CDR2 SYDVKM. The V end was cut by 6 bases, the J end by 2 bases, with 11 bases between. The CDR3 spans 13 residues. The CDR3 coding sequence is TGTGCCAGCAGCCTCAGGGGCCCCTACGAGCAGTACTTC. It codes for CASSLRGPYEQYF.

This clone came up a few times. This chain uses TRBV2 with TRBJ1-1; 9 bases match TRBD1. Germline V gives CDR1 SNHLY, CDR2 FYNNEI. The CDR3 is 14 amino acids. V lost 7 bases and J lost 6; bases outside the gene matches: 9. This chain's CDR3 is CASNIQGAVAEAFF. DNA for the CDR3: TGTGCCAGCAACATACAGGGGGCCGTAGCTGAAGCTTTCTTT.

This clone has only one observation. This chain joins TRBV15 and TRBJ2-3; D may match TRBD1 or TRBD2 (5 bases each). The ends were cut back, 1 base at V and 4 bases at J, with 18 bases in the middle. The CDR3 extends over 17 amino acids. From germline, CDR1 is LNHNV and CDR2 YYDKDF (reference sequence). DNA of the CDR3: TGTGCCACCAGCAGAGGGGGGAGAGAGGGGTGGGCAGATACGCAGTATTTT. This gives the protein CATSRGGREGWADTQYF.

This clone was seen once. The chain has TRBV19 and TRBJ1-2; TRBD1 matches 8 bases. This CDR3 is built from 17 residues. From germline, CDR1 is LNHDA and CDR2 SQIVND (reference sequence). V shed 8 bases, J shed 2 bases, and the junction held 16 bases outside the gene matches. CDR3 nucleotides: TGTGCCAGTTGGGACCGACAGGGGCTATCTTTGAACTATGGCTACACCTTC. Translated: CASWDRQGLSLNYGYTF.

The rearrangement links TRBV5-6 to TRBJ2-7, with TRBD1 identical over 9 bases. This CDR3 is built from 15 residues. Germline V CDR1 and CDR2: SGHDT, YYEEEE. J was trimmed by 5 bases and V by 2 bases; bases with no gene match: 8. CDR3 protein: CASSLRGQGSHEQYF. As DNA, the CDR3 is TGTGCCAGCAGCTTACGAGGACAGGGGTCCCACGAGCAGTACTTC.

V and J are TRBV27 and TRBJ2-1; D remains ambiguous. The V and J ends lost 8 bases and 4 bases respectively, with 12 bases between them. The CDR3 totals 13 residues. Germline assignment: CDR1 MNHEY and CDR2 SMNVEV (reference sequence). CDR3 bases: TGTGCCAGCCGCTTTAAGGGTTACAATGAGCAGTTCTTC. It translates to CASRFKGYNEQFF.

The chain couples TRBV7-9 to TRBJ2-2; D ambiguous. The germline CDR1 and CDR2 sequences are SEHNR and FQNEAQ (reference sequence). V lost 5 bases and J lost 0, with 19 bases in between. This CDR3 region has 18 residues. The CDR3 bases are TGTGCCAGCAGCCCCAGTACGGGTTTAGGCTCGAACACCGGGGAGCTGTTTTTT. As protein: CASSPSTGLGSNTGELFF.

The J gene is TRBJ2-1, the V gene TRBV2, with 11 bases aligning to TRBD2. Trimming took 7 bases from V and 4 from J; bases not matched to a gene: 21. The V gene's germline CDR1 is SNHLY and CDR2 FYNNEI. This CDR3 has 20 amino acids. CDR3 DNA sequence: TGTGCCAGCACCATACCGGGACTAGCGGCGCCGTTTATGTCTTACAATGAGCAGTTCTTC. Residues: CASTIPGLAAPFMSYNEQFF.